This T cell receptor (beta chain) came from a study of shared clonotypes between healthy human individuals. Profiled with immunoSEQ multiplex PCR; TCRdb holds only in-frame clones, not every one. The sample has 2,500,000 or so clones, under 95% seen once. Sequenced input: naive CD4+ T cells from PBMCs. Indicated subset: CD45RA+ positively selected. The TCR comes from a man aged 18 to 30 in good health. Some clones in this sample may be carry-over from other donors' samples.

The CDR3 here is CASRPGEGHGRTRAFF. CDR3 DNA sequence: TGTGCCAGCCGACCCGGGGAAGGACACGGGAGAACAAGAGCTTTCTTT. The chain employs TRBV28 and TRBJ1-1; D may be TRBD1 (5 bases). Trimming removed 8 bases from V and 10 bases from J, with 29 bases in between. Germline V gene data show CDR1 as MDHEN and CDR2 as SYDVKM. The CDR3 length is 16 residues.